This TCR beta chain stems from a study of blood T cell repertoires in COVID-19. This clone showed up just a few times. The CDR3 is 16 amino acids. CDR1 LGHNA and CDR2 YNFKEQ come from the germline V gene. V shed 6 bases and J shed 5 bases, with 23 bases lying between them. The assay was immunoSEQ multiplex PCR, and TCRdb's table has in-frame clones only and misses some. The table lists roughly 220,000 clones, 85% to 90% of them singletons, with roughly 3.7% in the top ten. Material for sequencing was PBMCs or T cells enriched from blood (not recorded which). The genes are TRBV4-2 and TRBJ2-7, with unresolved D. The TCR comes from a woman aged 18-29 years in a cohort exposed to, infected with or recovered from COVID-19 (not recorded which). For the CDR3, the DNA is TGTGCCAGCAGTTTTAGTATGGAGACCCCGAGAAACGAGCAGTACTTC. Amino acid sequence: CASSFSMETPRNEQYF.